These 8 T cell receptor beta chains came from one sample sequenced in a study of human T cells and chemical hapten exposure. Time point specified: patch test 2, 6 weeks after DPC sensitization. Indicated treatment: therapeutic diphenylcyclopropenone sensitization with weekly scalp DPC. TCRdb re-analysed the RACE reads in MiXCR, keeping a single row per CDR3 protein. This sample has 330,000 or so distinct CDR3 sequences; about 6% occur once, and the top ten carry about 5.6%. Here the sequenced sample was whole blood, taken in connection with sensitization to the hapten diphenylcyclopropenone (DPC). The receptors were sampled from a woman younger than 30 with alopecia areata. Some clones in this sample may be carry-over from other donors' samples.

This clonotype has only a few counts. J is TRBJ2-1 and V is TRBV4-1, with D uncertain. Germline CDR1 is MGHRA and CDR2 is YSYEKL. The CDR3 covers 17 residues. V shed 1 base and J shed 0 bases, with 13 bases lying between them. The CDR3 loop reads CASSQVSIQSSYNEQFF. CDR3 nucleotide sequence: TGCGCCAGCAGCCAAGTGTCTATTCAGAGCTCCTACAATGAGCAGTTCTTC.

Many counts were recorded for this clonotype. The CDR3: CASSPGLAGGRTDTQYF. CDR3 DNA: TGTGCCAGCAGCCCAGGACTAGCGGGGGGCCGCACAGATACGCAGTATTTT. The V call is TRBV7-2, the J call TRBJ2-3; TRBD2 matches at 14 bases. V lost 5 bases and J lost 1; bases outside the gene matches: 5. Germline loops: CDR1 SGHTA, CDR2 FQGNSA. The CDR3 has 17 amino acids.

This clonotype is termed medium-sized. CDR3 sequence: CASSQVSDTNSPLHF. CDR3 bases: TGCGCCAGCAGCCAAGTTTCGGACACCAATTCACCCCTCCACTTT. This rearrangement joins TRBV4-3 to TRBJ1-6, with D perhaps matching TRBD1 (5 bases). V shed 1 base and J shed 7 bases, with 11 bases lying between them. This CDR3 comprises 15 residues. Germline CDR1 is LGHNA and CDR2 is YSLEER.

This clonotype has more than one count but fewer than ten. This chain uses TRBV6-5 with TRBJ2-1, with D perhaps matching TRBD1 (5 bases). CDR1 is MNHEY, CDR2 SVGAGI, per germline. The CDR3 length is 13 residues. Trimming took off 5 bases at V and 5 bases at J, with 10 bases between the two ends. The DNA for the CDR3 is TGTGCCAGCAGTCGGACACCTAACAATGAGCAGTTCTTC. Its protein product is CASSRTPNNEQFF.

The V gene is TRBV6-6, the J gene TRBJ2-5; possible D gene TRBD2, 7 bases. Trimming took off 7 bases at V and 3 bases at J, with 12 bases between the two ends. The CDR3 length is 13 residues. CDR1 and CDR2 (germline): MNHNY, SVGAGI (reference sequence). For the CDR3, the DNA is TGTGCCAGCACGAGGGGGGGAGAAGAGACCCAGTACTTC. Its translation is CASTRGGEETQYF.

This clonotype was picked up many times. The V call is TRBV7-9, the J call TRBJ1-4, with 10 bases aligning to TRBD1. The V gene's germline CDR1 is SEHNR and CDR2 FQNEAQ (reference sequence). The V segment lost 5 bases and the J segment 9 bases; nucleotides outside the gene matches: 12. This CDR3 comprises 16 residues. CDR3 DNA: TGTGCCAGCAGCCTCTACCGCGGGACAGGGGCTCAAAAACTGTTTTTT. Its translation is CASSLYRGTGAQKLFF. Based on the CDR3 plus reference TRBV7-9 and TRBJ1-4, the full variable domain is DTGVSQNPRHKITKRGQNVTFRCDPISEHNRLYWYRQTLGQGPEFLTYFQNEAQLEKSRLLSDRFSAERPKGSFSTLEIQRTEQGDSAMYLCASSLYRGTGAQKLFFGSGTQLSVL.

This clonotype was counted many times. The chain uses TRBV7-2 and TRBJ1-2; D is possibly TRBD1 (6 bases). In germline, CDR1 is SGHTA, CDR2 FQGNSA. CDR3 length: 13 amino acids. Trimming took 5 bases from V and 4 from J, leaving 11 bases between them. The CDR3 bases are TGTGCCAGCAGCAACGGGGGCACCTATGGCTACACCTTC. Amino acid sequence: CASSNGGTYGYTF.

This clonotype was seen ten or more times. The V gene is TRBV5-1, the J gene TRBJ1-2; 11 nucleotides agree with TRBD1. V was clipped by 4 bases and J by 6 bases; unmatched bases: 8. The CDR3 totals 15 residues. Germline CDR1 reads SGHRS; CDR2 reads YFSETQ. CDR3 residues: CASSVEDRGLDGYTF. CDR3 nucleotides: TGCGCCAGCAGCGTGGAGGACAGGGGGCTGGATGGCTACACCTTC.